This is a list of T cell receptor beta chains from one sample in a study of T cells in Graves' hyperthyroidism and ophthalmopathy. In TCRdb, the multiplex PCR reads were re-called with MiXCR into one record per CDR3 protein. The sample has more than 500,000 distinct CDR3 sequences; under 60% are singletons. Sequencing used peripheral blood or thyroid tissue (not recorded which). The source is an adult woman with Graves' disease, either hyperthyroidism or ophthalmopathy (not recorded which). Each CDR3 is given with its conserved first and last residue. D genes are given only for firm matches. The size of a clone is reported for some rows only, either as once, few or many, or as a class for expanded clones.

TRBJ2-7 NA TRBV12-3/TRBV12-4 many CASSPPPPVSYEQYF TGTGCCAGCAGTCCCCCCCCCCCTGTCAGCTACGAGCAGTACTTC
TRBJ2-1 NA TRBV7-3 once CASSLRGEPAQFF TGTGCCAGCAGCTTAAGGGGGGAACCGGCGCAGTTCTTC
TRBJ2-6 TRBD1 TRBV19 NA CATYRGTTEAF TGTGCCACTTACAGGGGGACGACTGAAGCTTTC
TRBJ2-2 NA TRBV7-9 many CASSLIGWASNTGELFF TGTGCCAGCAGCTTAATCGGGTGGGCTTCAAACACCGGGGAGCTGTTTTTT
TRBJ2-7 TRBD1 TRBV2 once CASSQTGAEQYF TGTGCCAGCAGCCAGACAGGGGCCGAGCAGTACTTC
TRBJ2-6 NA TRBV2 NA CASRGGGLAGANVLTF TGTGCCAGCCGTGGAGGGGGGCTGGCTGGGGCCAACGTCCTGACTTTC
TRBJ1-5 NA TRBV5-4 many CASSAEGGNQPQHF TGTGCCAGCAGTGCGGAGGGCGGCAATCAGCCCCAGCATTTT
TRBJ2-7 NA TRBV20-1 many CSATDRPPYEQYF TGCAGTGCTACAGACAGGCCGCCCTACGAGCAGTACTTC
TRBJ2-6 NA TRBV20-1 once CSARANVLTF TGCAGTGCTAGGGCCAACGTCCTGACTTTC
TRBJ1-4 NA TRBV6-4 many CASTLDITEKLFF TGTGCCAGCACGCTGGACATTACTGAAAAACTGTTTTTT
TRBJ1-1 TRBD1 TRBV29-1 NA CSVGDRVYTEAFF TGCAGCGTCGGGGACAGGGTATACACTGAAGCTTTCTTT
TRBJ1-3 NA TRBV7-9 many CASSTGPRHIYF TGTGCCAGCAGCACCGGACCCAGGCACATATATTTT
TRBJ2-7 TRBD1 TRBV20-1 once CSAHHDRGQDEQYF TGCAGTGCACACCACGACAGGGGGCAGGACGAGCAGTACTTC
TRBJ1-2 NA TRBV7-8 many CASSYARVTPIGYGYTF TGTGCCAGCAGCTACGCGCGGGTTACCCCCATAGGCTATGGCTACACCTTC
TRBJ2-5 TRBD1 TRBV29-1 NA CSVRDRGSQETQYF TGCAGCGTCCGGGACAGGGGCAGCCAAGAGACCCAGTACTTC
TRBJ2-1 NA TRBV7-9 NA CASSIARGEQFF TGTGCCAGCAGCATAGCCAGAGGTGAGCAGTTCTTC
TRBJ1-2 NA TRBV6-1 NA CASVAGGYGYTF TGTGCCAGCGTAGCGGGGGGCTATGGCTACACCTTC